Here is one T cell receptor beta chain with its context. Which antigen it targets is not known. Within one base of it there is no much larger clone, and no base qualities were kept. This sample was included in a study of T cell responses to AZD1222 COVID-19 vaccine (dated by TCRdb to about 2021). In terms of the full investigation: AZD1222 recipients whose second dose came at about 4 weeks and those whose second dose came at about 12 weeks were combined into one group, since spike-specific TCR depth and breadth did not differ between the two schedules. TCR sequencing was performed for some 250 trial participants, of whom approximately 200 were given two doses of AZD1222 and 26 were given two doses of MenACWY control vaccine. Trial participants were enrolled by age into 18-55, 56-69 and 70-plus year subgroups, with about 150, 27 and 61 TCR-sequenced participants respectively. Here is what the overall study found, with its caveats: Conclusions about previously exposed vaccinees were limited because only a handful of AZD1222 recipients were SARS-CoV-2 seropositive at baseline. Nearly half of unique spike-specific TCRs reportedly recognized epitopes outside regions mutated in the B.1.351 and B.1.1.7 variants. A significant rise in spike-specific TCR breadth and depth was observed after two AZD1222 doses relative to day 0 and relative to MenACWY recipients. In the small 56-69-year group, the increase in depth fell short of significance, most likely because of low power. Because no day 14 peak-response samples were available, repertoires were characterized only after the peak T cell response. Most participants were white British and females outnumbered males, and the authors suggested that clonal diversity may have been underestimated. The whole spike protein was spanned by vaccine-associated CD4 TCRs, and dominant responses were seen in regions 160-218 and 743-854.

In the germline V gene, CDR1 corresponds to MNHEY and CDR2 to SVGAGI. The CDR3 covers 16 residues, taking in both the cysteine and the phenylalanine. The DNA shown is the 48-base CDR3, in frame from base 1. Deletion took 0 bases off V and 7 bases off J, with a span of 13 bases between the germline ends. Per the publication, the time point label means: baseline before first vaccination. Vaccinee samples were obtained from the UK trials COV001 and COV002, which included a single-blind randomized controlled phase 2/3 trial of AZD1222 (ChAdOx1 nCoV-19) in healthy adults. Trial participant PBMC samples were collected at day 0 and day 28 after the second dose for TCRbeta chain sequencing. The CDR3 regions of human TCRbeta chains were analyzed by immunosequencing. The study's processing was this. Repertoire TCRs were matched against a reference library of SARS-CoV-2-specific TCRs generated with the MIRA antigen-specificity platform. Breadth meant the fraction of unique TCRs that were SARS-CoV-2-associated, whereas depth meant the fraction of total T cells that were SARS-CoV-2-associated. Using the MIRA data, every spike-specific TCR was mapped to the spike region that the TCR reacted to and assigned to either a CD4 or a CD8 class. Log10-transformed breadth and depth values were compared by one-way ANOVA with Sidak's multiple comparisons tests. What TCRdb holds here is the immuneACCESS table cut down to in-frame rearrangements. Part of the clones is not present; checked against another copy, under half of the missing clones reflect an unresolved V gene, and the others are unexplained. V, J and clone size reflect that table, while D and trimming were determined from the DNA. For this sample the table gives 120,000 to 150,000 clones, of which more than 85% were detected only once. The top ten constitute approximately 2% of the sample.

Sequencing used peripheral blood, obtained on day 0 of AZD1222 vaccination. This sequence originates from an adult in good health. In this chain, TRBV6-5 is recombined with TRBJ1-6, with the identity of the D gene unclear. Read as DNA, the sequence is TGTGCCAGCAGTTACTCGAGGTCCGGAGGGAATTCACCCCTCCACTTT. It encodes CASSYSRSGGNSPLHF.